The 19 T cell receptor beta chains in this list originate from one sample, sequenced in a study of CD8 T cells in Susac syndrome. RNA totalling roughly 0.5 to 1 ug underwent reverse transcription with random hexamers. TCRdb recomputed calls from the immunoSEQ multiplex PCR reads with MiXCR, one row per CDR3 protein. The table includes roughly 180,000 distinct CDR3 sequences, about 94% detected once. The sequencing sample was made of CD4+ T cells from PBMCs. Receptors originate from a human donor in good health.

The chain is built from TRBV6-5 and TRBJ2-7; no firm D call. Germline V lookup: CDR1 MNHEY, CDR2 SVGAGI. This CDR3 is 15 amino acids long. V lost 2 bases and J 2 bases, leaving 13 bases between the germline ends. In DNA, the CDR3 is TGTGCCAGCAGTTACGCACGCCTCCGGCCCTACGAGCAGTACTTC. Translated, it gives CASSYARLRPYEQYF.

The chain employs TRBV19 and TRBJ1-5, with D possibly TRBD1 on 6 matching bases. This CDR3 comprises 16 residues. Germline lookup yields CDR1 LNHDA and CDR2 SQIVND (reference sequence). V was clipped by 6 bases and J by 0 bases, with 15 bases between them. CDR3 nucleotide sequence: TGTGCCAGTAGCCTTGGACAGACCTATAGCAATCAGCCCCAGCATTTT. This gives the protein CASSLGQTYSNQPQHF.

The chain couples TRBV4-3 to TRBJ1-4; 9 nucleotides align to TRBD1. The germline V gene encodes CDR1 LGHNA and CDR2 YSLEER. The CDR3 consists of 15 residues. The trim removed 4 bases at V and 8 bases at J, leaving 8 bases unmatched. CDR3 nucleotides: TGCGCCAGCAGCCGCAGGACAGGGGAAGACGAAAAACTGTTTTTT. It yields the protein CASSRRTGEDEKLFF.

The gene calls are TRBV20-1 and TRBJ2-1; TRBD1 matches 7 bases. Germline V gene sequence: CDR1 DFQATT, CDR2 SNEGSKA (reference sequence). V gave up 5 bases and J gave up 2 bases; unmatched junction bases: 3. The CDR3 extends over 13 amino acids. The CDR3 nucleotides read TGCAGTGCTTATGGGACAGCCTACAATGAGCAGTTCTTC. Its translation is CSAYGTAYNEQFF.

The sample holds one count of this clonotype. The chain uses TRBV14 and TRBJ1-6, with D unresolved. The CDR3 contains 15 residues. Trimming took 5 bases from V and 0 from J, leaving 8 bases between them. Germline CDR1 is SGHDN and CDR2 is FVKESK. CDR3 in DNA: TGTGCCAGCAGCAAGTTAGGCTCCTATAATTCACCCCTCCACTTT. This sequence encodes CASSKLGSYNSPLHF.

The chain links TRBV2 to TRBJ1-2; the match to TRBD1 covers 7 bases. The CDR3 totals 12 residues. V shed 7 bases, J shed 5 bases, and the junction held 4 bases outside the gene matches. Germline values: CDR1 SNHLY, CDR2 FYNNEI. For the CDR3, the DNA is TGTGCCAGCATTGCGGGACAGTATGGCTACACCTTC. This gives the protein CASIAGQYGYTF.

The rearrangement links TRBV20-1 to TRBJ1-4, with TRBD1 as a possible D gene (5 bases). V lost 6 bases to trimming and J lost 0 bases, with 8 bases between them. The CDR3 length is 13 residues. Germline CDR1 reads DFQATT; CDR2 reads SNEGSKA (reference sequence). The CDR3 spells CSAARATNEKLFF. Here the CDR3 DNA reads TGCAGTGCCGCCAGGGCAACTAATGAAAAACTGTTTTTT.

This chain joins TRBV5-4 and TRBJ1-1; no clear D gene. Germline CDR1 is SGHNT and CDR2 is YYREEE (reference sequence). V gave up 0 bases and J gave up 0 bases, with 3 bases separating them. This CDR3 region has 13 residues. The CDR3 spells CASSLDVNTEAFF. CDR3 nucleotide sequence: TGTGCCAGCAGCTTGGACGTGAACACTGAAGCTTTCTTT.

This chain uses TRBV5-1 with TRBJ2-7; 8 positions match TRBD1. V dropped 0 bases and J dropped 2; count of bases not matched to a gene: 4. The CDR3 contains 15 residues. Germline lookup yields CDR1 SGHRS and CDR2 YFSETQ. CDR3 amino acids: CASSLDPGQAYEQYF. The CDR3 bases are TGCGCCAGCAGCTTGGACCCGGGACAGGCCTACGAGCAGTACTTC.

The chain employs TRBV7-9 and TRBJ2-7; D possibly corresponds to TRBD2 (5 bases). The germline V gene has CDR1 SEHNR and CDR2 FQNEAQ (reference sequence). Trimming removed 4 bases from V and 0 bases from J, with 10 bases in between. The CDR3 is made up of 14 amino acids. CDR3 amino acids: CASSSGKASYEQYF. The DNA of the CDR3 is TGTGCCAGCAGCTCCGGGAAAGCCTCCTACGAGCAGTACTTC.

The rearrangement joins TRBV18 to TRBJ2-5; D possibly uses TRBD1 or TRBD2 (5 bases each). Trimming cost V 3 bases and J 4 bases, with 9 bases left between them. Germline CDR1 is KGHSH and CDR2 is LQKENI. This CDR3 comprises 13 residues. CDR3 sequence (DNA): TGTGCCAGCTCACCCGGGACGGTAGAGACCCAGTACTTC. Amino acid sequence: CASSPGTVETQYF.

The chain is built from TRBV11-1 and TRBJ2-1; TRBD2 agrees at 8 bases. The V gene's germline CDR1 is SGHAT and CDR2 FQDESV (reference sequence). The CDR3 is 16 residues long. With 1 base clipped from V and 6 bases from J, the junction kept 8 bases outside the gene matches. The CDR3 nucleotides read TGTGCCAGCAGCTTAGACGGGGGGGCGTCTCGCAATGAGCAGTTCTTC. It specifies CASSLDGGASRNEQFF.

The chain employs TRBV7-2 and TRBJ2-7, with D unresolved. Germline V gene sequence: CDR1 SGHTA, CDR2 FQGNSA. The CDR3 is 11 residues long. V was trimmed by 5 bases and J by 3 bases, leaving 5 bases between them. The CDR3 is CASSVGYEQYF. The CDR3 nucleotides are TGTGCCAGCAGCGTAGGCTACGAGCAGTACTTC.

The rearrangement joins TRBV15 to TRBJ1-1, with 9 bases lining up with TRBD1. Germline CDR1 reads LNHNV; CDR2 reads YYDKDF (reference sequence). CDR3 size: 16 residues. V lost 5 bases, J lost 3 bases, and 10 bases stayed unmatched. CDR3: CATSDEGQGWDTEAFF. DNA of the CDR3: TGTGCCACCAGCGATGAGGGACAGGGATGGGACACTGAAGCTTTCTTT.

V usage is TRBV3-1 and J usage is TRBJ2-7; 13 positions match TRBD2. CDR3 length: 16 residues. V was clipped by 3 bases and J by 7 bases; unmatched bases: 9. CDR1 LGHDT and CDR2 YNNKEL come from the germline V gene (reference sequence). The CDR3 region has the DNA TGTGCCAGCAGCCAGGGGCGGACTAGCGGGGGAAGTGAGCAGTACTTC. It codes for CASSQGRTSGGSEQYF.

The J gene is TRBJ1-2, the V gene TRBV7-8, with a possible D match to TRBD1 (5 bases). The germline V gene encodes CDR1 SGHVS and CDR2 FQNEAQ. There are 12 residues in the CDR3. V gave up 4 bases and J gave up 7 bases, with 10 bases separating them. The CDR3 loop reads CASSSQGFGYTF. The CDR3 DNA reads as TGTGCCAGCAGCTCGCAGGGATTTGGCTACACCTTC.

The V call is TRBV7-8, the J call TRBJ2-3; maybe TRBD2 (6 bases). Trimming shortened V by 5 bases and J by 3 bases, and 21 bases separated the two germline ends. CDR3 length: 17 amino acids. Germline V CDR1 and CDR2: SGHVS, FQNEAQ. The CDR3 DNA sequence: TGTGCCAGCAGCCCGGACTTCGGGGCCGCGGGGACAGATACGCAGTATTTT. Protein product: CASSPDFGAAGTDTQYF.

The rearrangement links TRBV20-1 to TRBJ2-1, with 11 bases matching TRBD1. This CDR3 is 14 amino acids long. V was clipped by 5 bases and J by 4 bases; unmatched bases: 4. Germline CDR1 reads DFQATT; CDR2 reads SNEGSKA (reference sequence). CDR3 coding DNA: TGCAGTGCTCTCCGGGACAGGGGGTACAATGAGCAGTTCTTC. Encoded protein: CSALRDRGYNEQFF.

The chain employs TRBV20-1 and TRBJ2-5, with 7 nucleotides matching TRBD1. Looked up from germline, CDR1 is DFQATT and CDR2 is SNEGSKA (reference sequence). The CDR3 runs to 13 residues. The V and J ends lost 0 bases and 4 bases, in that order; junction bases with no gene match: 2. CDR3 DNA: TGCAGTGCTAGAGAGACAGGGAGAGAGACCCAGTACTTC. Translating gives CSARETGRETQYF.